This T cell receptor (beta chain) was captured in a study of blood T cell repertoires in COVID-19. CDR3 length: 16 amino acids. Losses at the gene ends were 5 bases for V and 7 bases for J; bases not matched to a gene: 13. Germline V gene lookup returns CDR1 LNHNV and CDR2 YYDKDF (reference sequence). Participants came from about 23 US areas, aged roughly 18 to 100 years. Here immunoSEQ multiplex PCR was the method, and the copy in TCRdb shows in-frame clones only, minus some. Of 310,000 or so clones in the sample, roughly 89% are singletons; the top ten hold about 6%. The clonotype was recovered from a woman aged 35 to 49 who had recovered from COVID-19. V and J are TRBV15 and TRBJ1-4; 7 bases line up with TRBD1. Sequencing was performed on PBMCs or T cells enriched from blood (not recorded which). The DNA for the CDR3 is TGTGCCACCAGCCCCGGGACAGCATCATTCAGTGAAAAACTGTTTTTT. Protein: CATSPGTASFSEKLFF.